What follows are 21 T cell receptor beta chains derived from one specimen sequenced in a study of cytomegalovirus exposure and HLA in healthy donors. Only in-frame clones appear in the TCRdb table, and some are missing; sequencing was by immunoSEQ multiplex PCR. The sample holds 90,000 to 130,000 clones; over 75% are singletons and the top ten take approximately 1.4%. Input material: PBMCs. Every receptor here comes from a woman in her 30s in good health and CMV-seropositive.

The genes are TRBV28 and TRBJ1-2; 10 nucleotides align to TRBD1. The CDR3 consists of 16 residues. J gave up 2 bases and V 2 bases, and 5 bases lay outside the gene matches. Germline-derived CDR1 and CDR2 are MDHEN and SYDVKM. CDR3 bases: TGTGCCAGCAGTTTAGGGGGACAGGGGCTGAACTATGGCTACACCTTC. Translation: CASSLGGQGLNYGYTF.

This chain joins TRBV27 and TRBJ2-7, with 9 positions matching TRBD2. The V segment lost 4 bases and the J segment 3 bases; nucleotides outside the gene matches: 4. The CDR3 extends over 14 amino acids. Per germline, CDR1 MNHEY and CDR2 SMNVEV (reference sequence). CDR3 sequence: CASSWAGGDYEQYF. CDR3 in DNA: TGTGCCAGCAGTTGGGCGGGGGGGGACTACGAGCAGTACTTC.

V and J are TRBV5-4 and TRBJ2-1; 9 bases match TRBD2. After removal of 3 bases from V and 7 bases from J, the junction contained 11 bases not matched to a gene. There are 16 residues in the CDR3. Germline V CDR1 and CDR2: SGHNT, YYREEE (reference sequence). The CDR3 here is CASSSGSGRSVNEQFF. CDR3 nucleotide sequence: TGTGCCAGCAGCTCTGGTAGCGGGAGAAGCGTTAATGAGCAGTTCTTC. Full variable domain (rest looked up from reference TRBV5-4 and TRBJ2-1): ETGVTQSPTHLIKTRGQQVTLRCSSQSGHNTVSWYQQALGQGPQFIFQYYREEENGRGNFPPRFSGLQFPNYSSELNVNALELDDSALYLCASSSGSGRSVNEQFFGPGTRLTVL.

The rearrangement uses TRBV4-3 and TRBJ2-7, with a weak D call TRBD2 (5 bases). The V gene's germline CDR1 is LGHNA and CDR2 YSLEER. The CDR3 sequence is 15 residues long. The V and J ends lost 0 bases and 6 bases respectively, with 15 bases between them. The CDR3, as DNA: TGCGCCAGCAGCCAAGATATAAGCGGAGTCCGCGAGCAGTACTTC. Amino acid sequence: CASSQDISGVREQYF.

The chain couples TRBV6-1 to TRBJ1-2; 7 nucleotides agree with TRBD1. Germline values: CDR1 MNHNS, CDR2 SASEGT. V shed 7 bases, J shed 7 bases, and the junction held 12 bases outside the gene matches. CDR3 size: 14 residues. The CDR3 sequence is CASTKSVSGGGYTF. In nucleotides, the CDR3 is TGTGCCAGCACCAAGTCGGTCTCAGGGGGTGGCTACACCTTC.

This sequence joins TRBV18 and TRBJ1-5; TRBD1 agrees at 9 bases. The CDR3 sequence is 15 residues long. The germline gives CDR1 KGHSH, CDR2 LQKENI. The ends lost 4 bases at V and 6 bases at J; junction bases unmatched: 7. DNA of the CDR3: TGTGCCAGCTCACTCAACACAGGGGGCCCTCAGCCCCAGCATTTT. It translates to CASSLNTGGPQPQHF.

The chain uses TRBV4-1 and TRBJ2-7; a possible D gene is TRBD2 (5 bases). CDR3 length equals 16 residues. Trimming removed 4 bases at V and 3 bases at J, with 19 bases between. From germline, CDR1 is MGHRA and CDR2 YSYEKL. The DNA for the CDR3 is TGCGCCAGCAGCCTTACCTTCGGGGAAAATTTCTACGAGCAGTACTTC. Amino acid sequence: CASSLTFGENFYEQYF.

The chain carries TRBV2 and TRBJ2-1; D gene unclear. CDR3 length: 12 residues. From germline, CDR1 is SNHLY and CDR2 FYNNEI. The V gene lost 3 bases and the J gene lost 10 bases, with 10 bases spanning the gap. CDR3 sequence: CASSEASREQFF. As DNA, the CDR3 is TGTGCCAGCAGTGAGGCCTCAAGAGAGCAGTTCTTC.

The V gene is TRBV27, the J gene TRBJ2-1, with 14 bases lining up with TRBD2. The CDR3 covers 17 residues. Germline V gene data show CDR1 as MNHEY and CDR2 as SMNVEV (reference sequence). The V and J ends lost 3 bases and 8 bases, in that order; junction bases with no gene match: 9. The CDR3 reads CASSFLGTSGSVDEQFF. Here the CDR3 DNA reads TGTGCCAGCAGTTTCCTCGGGACTAGCGGGAGTGTCGATGAGCAGTTCTTC.

This clone came up a few times. The genes are TRBV7-2 and TRBJ1-6, with TRBD1 matching 9 bases. J gave up 7 bases and V 3 bases, and 1 base lay outside the gene matches. CDR1 and CDR2 (germline): SGHTA, FQGNSA. CDR3 length equals 14 residues. This CDR3 reads CASSFDRGNSPLHF. The CDR3 region has the DNA TGTGCCAGCAGCTTCGACAGGGGGAATTCACCCCTCCACTTT.

This clone was observed a handful of times. The V call is TRBV6-6, the J call TRBJ2-1, with 9 bases matching TRBD2. This CDR3 region has 14 residues. Germline values: CDR1 MNHNY, CDR2 SVGAGI (reference sequence). V was pared by 4 bases and J by 7 bases, with 5 bases of the junction left unmatched. CDR3: CASSLAGEGNEQFF. The CDR3 DNA follows: TGTGCCAGCAGTTTAGCGGGAGAGGGTAATGAGCAGTTCTTC.

The sample holds a few counts of this clone. J is TRBJ1-5 and V is TRBV9; 8 nucleotides align to TRBD1. Germline V gene sequence: CDR1 SGDLS, CDR2 YYNGEE. This CDR3 is built from 15 residues. V was clipped by 5 bases and J by 4 bases; unmatched bases: 8. The CDR3 DNA follows: TGTGCCAGCAGTACGGGACAGGCGGAGAATCAGCCCCAGCATTTT. This gives the protein CASSTGQAENQPQHF.

V and J are TRBV2 and TRBJ1-2; 7 nucleotides match TRBD1. The germline V gene encodes CDR1 SNHLY and CDR2 FYNNEI. The CDR3 loop spans 14 amino acids. The ends lost 4 bases at V and 5 bases at J; junction bases unmatched: 7. The CDR3 nucleotides are TGTGCCAGCAGTGGACAGGGATCAAGGTATGGCTACACCTTC. It is translated as CASSGQGSRYGYTF.

This rearrangement joins TRBV28 to TRBJ2-6; 7 bases are a match to TRBD1. The V gene's germline CDR1 is MDHEN and CDR2 SYDVKM. V lost 5 bases, J lost 0 bases, and 4 bases stayed unmatched. The CDR3 runs 16 residues. CDR3 residues: CASSPGQASGANVLTF. In DNA, the CDR3 is TGTGCCAGCAGTCCAGGACAGGCCTCTGGGGCCAACGTCCTGACTTTC.

The genes are TRBV10-2 and TRBJ1-5; no clear D. The V end lost 2 bases, the J end lost 0 bases, and 5 bases lay between the germline ends. The CDR3 covers 14 residues. Germline CDR1 and CDR2: WSHSY and SAAADI. The chain's CDR3 is CASSEPGSNQPQHF. Written as DNA, the CDR3 is TGCGCCAGCAGTGAGCCCGGTAGCAATCAGCCCCAGCATTTT.

This chain joins TRBV30 and TRBJ1-4; tentative D call: TRBD1 (5 bases). Germline-derived CDR1 and CDR2 are GTSNPN and SVGIG (reference sequence). The CDR3 is 15 amino acids. V was pared by 0 bases and J by 5 bases, with 13 bases between. Here the CDR3 reads CAWSVRAHRNEKLFF. The CDR3, as DNA: TGTGCCTGGAGTGTACGGGCCCACAGGAATGAAAAACTGTTTTTT.

The chain links TRBV19 to TRBJ1-5, with a possible D match to TRBD1 (6 bases). V lost 6 bases and J lost 4, with 16 bases in between. The germline gives CDR1 LNHDA, CDR2 SQIVND (reference sequence). CDR3 size: 15 residues. CDR3 region: CASRMLGQRNQPQHF. The DNA of the CDR3 is TGTGCCAGTAGGATGCTGGGACAAAGAAATCAGCCCCAGCATTTT.

The chain uses TRBV11-2 and TRBJ1-5; D possibly corresponds to TRBD1 (5 bases). The CDR3 is 15 residues long. The V gene's germline CDR1 is SGHAT and CDR2 FQNNGV. V lost 5 bases and J lost 0, with 11 bases in between. The CDR3 nucleotides read TGTGCCAGCAGCCCGGGGGAATATAGCAATCAGCCCCAGCATTTT. Residues: CASSPGEYSNQPQHF.

This rearrangement joins TRBV5-4 to TRBJ2-3; a possible D gene is TRBD1 (5 bases). V lost 1 base to trimming and J lost 4 bases, with 10 bases between them. Germline CDR1 and CDR2: SGHNT and YYREEE (reference sequence). The CDR3 has 14 residues. The CDR3 DNA reads TGTGCCAGCAGCTTGTCTGGGGCCCCAGATACGCAGTATTTT. This gives the protein CASSLSGAPDTQYF.

The gene calls are TRBV4-3 and TRBJ2-3; D possibly corresponds to TRBD2 (6 bases). Germline-derived CDR1 and CDR2 are LGHNA and YSLEER. There are 16 residues in the CDR3. Trimming shortened V by 0 bases and J by 0 bases, and 10 bases separated the two germline ends. The CDR3 nucleotides are TGCGCCAGCAGCCAAGATTCGGCGGGGAGCACAGATACGCAGTATTTT. Translating it yields CASSQDSAGSTDTQYF.

The chain carries TRBV2 and TRBJ2-2, with 9 bases that match TRBD1. CDR3 size: 13 residues. The junction had 2 bases not matched to a gene; V was cut back by 6 bases and J by 6 bases. CDR1 and CDR2 (germline): SNHLY, FYNNEI. This CDR3 reads CASRRTGAGELFF. The CDR3 coding sequence is TGTGCCAGCAGGCGGACAGGGGCCGGGGAGCTGTTTTTT.